The 5 T cell receptor beta chains presented below share a single source sample, sequenced in a study of blood T cells in healthy people across ages. Through a sample-barcoded 5' primer and a J-beta primer mix, a second PCR was run for roughly 6 to 11 cycles. TCRdb redid the calling of the 5' RACE reads with MiXCR, one entry per CDR3 protein. The repertoire holds roughly 2 million distinct CDR3 sequences, with 49% as singletons. The sequenced sample was blood. The receptors stem from a woman aged 40 to 49 in good health.

The V and J genes are TRBV4-3 and TRBJ2-5; D gene uncertain. The CDR3 loop spans 17 amino acids. Germline V gene lookup returns CDR1 LGHNA and CDR2 YSLEER. The germline V and J ends were trimmed by 1 base and 5 bases, with 20 bases remaining between them. The CDR3 here is CASSQGPLNVLGETQYF. The CDR3 DNA sequence: TGCGCCAGCAGCCAAGGACCGCTTAATGTCCTCGGGGAGACCCAGTACTTC.

This chain connects TRBV2 to TRBJ2-3; no firm D call. CDR1 and CDR2 from the germline V gene are SNHLY and FYNNEI. V was cut by 8 bases and J by 6 bases, with 12 bases left in between. There are 12 residues in the CDR3. CDR3 DNA sequence: TGTGCCAGCGGGGAACTACCTGATACGCAGTATTTT. It yields the protein CASGELPDTQYF.

The chain recombines TRBV5-1 with TRBJ2-3; D perhaps matches TRBD2 (5 bases). CDR3 length: 14 amino acids. Trimming removed 4 bases from V and 2 bases from J, with 11 bases in between. CDR1 is SGHRS, CDR2 YFSETQ, per germline. CDR3 bases: TGCGCCAGCAGCATCGGGGATTACACAGATACGCAGTATTTT. It codes for CASSIGDYTDTQYF.

The V and J genes are TRBV18 and TRBJ2-5, with TRBD1 matching 7 bases. The V and J ends lost 10 bases and 2 bases, in that order; junction bases with no gene match: 13. Germline CDR1 KGHSH, CDR2 LQKENI. The CDR3 sequence is 15 residues long. CDR3 region: CANTVNRGVQETQYF. The CDR3 DNA reads TGTGCCAACACCGTGAACAGGGGCGTTCAAGAGACCCAGTACTTC. Filled out from reference TRBV18 and TRBJ2-5, the complete variable domain reads NAGVMQNPRHLVRRRGQEARLRCSPMKGHSHVYWYRQLPEEGLKFMVYLQKENIIDESGMPKERFSAEFPKEGPSILRIQQVVRGDSAAYFCANTVNRGVQETQYFGPGTRLLVL.

The gene calls are TRBV7-2 and TRBJ1-2; tentatively, D is TRBD1 (6 bases). V dropped 8 bases and J dropped 1 base, with 11 bases sitting between them. Germline-derived CDR1 and CDR2 are SGHTA and FQGNSA. The CDR3 is made up of 13 amino acids. As DNA, the CDR3 is TGTGCCAGCGTTTGGACAGTTAACTATGGCTACACCTTC. Protein product: CASVWTVNYGYTF.